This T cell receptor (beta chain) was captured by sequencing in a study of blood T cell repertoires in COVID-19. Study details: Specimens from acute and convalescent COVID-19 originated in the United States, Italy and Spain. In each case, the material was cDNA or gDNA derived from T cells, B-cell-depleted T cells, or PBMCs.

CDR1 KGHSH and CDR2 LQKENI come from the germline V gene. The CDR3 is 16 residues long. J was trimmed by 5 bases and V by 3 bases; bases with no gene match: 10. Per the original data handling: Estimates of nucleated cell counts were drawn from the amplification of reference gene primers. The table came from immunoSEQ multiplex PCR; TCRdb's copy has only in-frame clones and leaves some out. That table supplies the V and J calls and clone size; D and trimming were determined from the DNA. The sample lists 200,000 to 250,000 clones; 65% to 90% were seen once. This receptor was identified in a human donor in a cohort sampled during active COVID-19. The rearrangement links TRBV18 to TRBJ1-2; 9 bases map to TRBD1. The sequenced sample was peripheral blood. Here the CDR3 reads CASSPNGQGSGYGYTF. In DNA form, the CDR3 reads TGTGCCAGCTCACCTAACGGACAGGGGAGCGGATATGGCTACACCTTC.